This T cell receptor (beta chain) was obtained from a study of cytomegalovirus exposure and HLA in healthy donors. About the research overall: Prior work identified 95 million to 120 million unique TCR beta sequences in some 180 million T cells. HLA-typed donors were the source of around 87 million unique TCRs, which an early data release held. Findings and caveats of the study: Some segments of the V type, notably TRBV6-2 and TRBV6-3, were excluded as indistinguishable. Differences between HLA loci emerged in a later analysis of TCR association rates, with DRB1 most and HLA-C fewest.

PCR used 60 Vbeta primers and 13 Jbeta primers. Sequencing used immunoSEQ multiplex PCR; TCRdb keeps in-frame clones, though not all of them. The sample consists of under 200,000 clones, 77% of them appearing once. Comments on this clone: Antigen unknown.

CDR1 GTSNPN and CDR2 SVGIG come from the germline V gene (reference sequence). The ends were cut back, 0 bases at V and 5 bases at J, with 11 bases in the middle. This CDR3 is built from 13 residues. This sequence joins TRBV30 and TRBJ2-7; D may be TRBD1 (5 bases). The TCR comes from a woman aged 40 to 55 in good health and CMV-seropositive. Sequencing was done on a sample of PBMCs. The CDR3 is CAWSVSTVNEQYF. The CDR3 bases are TGTGCCTGGAGTGTATCGACAGTTAACGAGCAGTACTTC.